This TCR beta chain was identified in a study of T cells in Graves' hyperthyroidism and ophthalmopathy. This clonotype has a handful of counts. The CDR3 regions of TCR beta were amplified from RNA transcripts. The HTBI primer set was used in a first-round RT-PCR of the TCR CDR3. In TCRdb, the multiplex PCR reads were re-called with MiXCR into one record per CDR3 protein. This repertoire shows approximately 560,000 distinct CDR3 sequences, about 45% found once; its top ten account for roughly 8.2%. The CDR3 extends over 15 amino acids. The ends were cut back, 0 bases at V and 0 bases at J, with 9 bases in the middle. CDR1 and CDR2 (germline): PRHDT, FYEKMQ (reference sequence).

Material for sequencing was peripheral blood or thyroid tissue (not recorded which). The J gene is TRBJ2-7, the V gene TRBV13; D unclear. This receptor was obtained from a young woman with Graves' hyperthyroidism. The CDR3 DNA follows: TGTGCCAGCAGCTTAGGTCCGAATCCCTCCTACGAGCAGTACTTC. It translates to CASSLGPNPSYEQYF.